There are a few counts of the clone carrying this T cell receptor (beta chain). Other DNA variants within this sample encode the same CDR3. These data are taken from a study of blood T cell repertoires in COVID-19. Study overall: Acute and convalescent COVID-19 samples came from the United States, Italy and Spain. Sample material is recorded as cDNA or gDNA derived from T cells, B-cell-depleted T cells, or PBMCs.

The CDR3 is made up of 16 amino acids. With 0 bases clipped from V and 1 base from J, the junction kept 5 bases outside the gene matches. CDR1 and CDR2 from the germline V gene are LNHNV and YYDKDF (reference sequence). This table comes from immunoSEQ multiplex PCR, and its TCRdb copy is limited to in-frame clones, with some not included. The table shows 200,000 to 250,000 clones, with 75% to 90% occurring only once. The clonotype was recovered from a man aged 30 to 45 with COVID-19, enrolled during active disease. Sequencing input: peripheral blood. The chain recombines TRBV15 with TRBJ1-1; 7 bases match TRBD1. This CDR3 reads CATSRDLGTANTEAFF. CDR3 DNA: TGTGCCACCAGCAGAGATCTCGGGACAGCGAACACTGAAGCTTTCTTT.